Listed here are 24 T cell receptor beta chains from one sample, sequenced in a study of blood T cell repertoires in COVID-19. The method was immunoSEQ multiplex PCR; TCRdb's version includes in-frame clones alone and lacks a portion of them. The repertoire consists of more than 45,000 clones, with about 88% occurring once and the leading ten covering 7% to 10%. Sequencing was carried out using peripheral blood. The receptors stem from a woman aged 70 to 79 with active COVID-19.

The gene calls are TRBV7-2 and TRBJ2-5, with D possibly being TRBD1 (5 bases). Germline V gene sequence: CDR1 SGHTA, CDR2 FQGNSA. The V and J ends lost 4 bases and 5 bases respectively, with 14 bases between them. The length of the CDR3 is 14 residues. Here the CDR3 reads CASSSGLSAETQYF. In DNA, the CDR3 is TGTGCCAGCAGCTCAGGGTTGTCGGCGGAGACCCAGTACTTC.

This chain connects TRBV7-9 to TRBJ2-6; D gene uncertain. Germline V gene lookup returns CDR1 SEHNR and CDR2 FQNEAQ (reference sequence). The CDR3 totals 13 residues. With 4 bases removed from V and 1 base from J, the gap between germline ends came to 2 bases. CDR3 loop: CASSSSGANVLTF. CDR3 DNA: TGTGCCAGCAGCTCTTCTGGGGCCAACGTCCTGACTTTC. Full variable domain (rest looked up from reference TRBV7-9 and TRBJ2-6): DTGVSQNPRHKITKRGQNVTFRCDPISEHNRLYWYRQTLGQGPEFLTYFQNEAQLEKSRLLSDRFSAERPKGSFSTLEIQRTEQGDSAMYLCASSSSGANVLTFGAGSRLTVL.

The V gene is TRBV20-1, the J gene TRBJ2-4; 7 bases line up with TRBD1. Germline CDR1 is DFQATT and CDR2 is SNEGSKA (reference sequence). V lost 6 bases, J lost 3 bases, and 5 bases stayed unmatched. The length of the CDR3 is 13 residues. The CDR3 bases are TGCAGTGCAAGTACAGGGGTCAAAAACATTCAGTACTTC. Residues: CSASTGVKNIQYF.

V and J are TRBV19 and TRBJ2-7; the D is unclear. Germline V gene data show CDR1 as LNHDA and CDR2 as SQIVND (reference sequence). Trimming pared 0 bases from V and 2 bases from J, leaving 5 bases between. This CDR3 has 13 amino acids. The CDR3 sequence: CASSIERAYEQYF. DNA for the CDR3: TGTGCCAGTAGTATAGAGCGCGCCTACGAGCAGTACTTC. The whole variable domain, filled in from reference TRBV19 and TRBJ2-7, reads DGGITQSPKYLFRKEGQNVTLSCEQNLNHDAMYWYRQDPGQGLRLIYYSQIVNDFQKGDIAEGYSVSREKKESFPLTVTSAQKNPTAFYLCASSIERAYEQYFGPGTRLTVT.

V usage is TRBV9 and J usage is TRBJ2-4; 8 nucleotides align to TRBD1. Germline CDR1 SGDLS, CDR2 YYNGEE. The CDR3 runs to 15 residues. J lost 8 bases, V lost 0 bases, and 7 bases had no gene match. CDR3 nucleotides: TGTGCCAGCAGCGTAGGTGTGCAGGGGGCGGACATTCAGTACTTC. It translates to CASSVGVQGADIQYF.

The chain is built from TRBV27 and TRBJ2-1, with 9 bases aligning to TRBD2. Germline CDR1 is MNHEY and CDR2 is SMNVEV (reference sequence). The CDR3 runs to 15 residues. Losses at the gene ends were 5 bases for V and 7 bases for J; bases not matched to a gene: 9. CDR3 residues: CASSPLREGRNEQFF. CDR3 DNA: TGTGCCAGCAGTCCGCTGCGGGAGGGTAGGAATGAGCAGTTCTTC.

The chain uses TRBV7-9 and TRBJ2-1; 7 bases match TRBD1. The J segment lost 6 bases and the V segment lost 5 bases, leaving 10 bases of the junction unmatched. The CDR3 spans 15 residues. The germline V gene has CDR1 SEHNR and CDR2 FQNEAQ (reference sequence). CDR3 DNA: TGTGCCAGCAGCCCGAGACAGGGAGAACCCAATGAGCAGTTCTTC. Residues: CASSPRQGEPNEQFF.

The V call is TRBV5-4, the J call TRBJ2-3; 8 bases line up with TRBD2. The CDR3 has 17 residues. Germline-derived CDR1 and CDR2 are SGHNT and YYREEE (reference sequence). Germline trimming cut 4 bases from V and 0 bases from J; bases unmatched to any gene: 10. CDR3 sequence: CASSAPPLAGSTDTQYF. In DNA, the CDR3 is TGTGCCAGCAGCGCGCCCCCGCTAGCGGGTAGCACAGATACGCAGTATTTT.

The chain recombines TRBV28 with TRBJ2-1; tentative D call: TRBD1 (7 bases). V lost 7 bases and J 12 bases, leaving 25 bases between the germline ends. Germline V gene data show CDR1 as MDHEN and CDR2 as SYDVKM. This CDR3 comprises 15 residues. CDR3 sequence (DNA): TGTGCCAGCATCAAACGGCGGACTACCCGACAGGGGCAGTTCTTC. Protein: CASIKRRTTRQGQFF.

The rearrangement joins TRBV19 to TRBJ2-7, with 7 positions matching TRBD1. V gave up 0 bases and J gave up 5 bases; unmatched junction bases: 10. Germline CDR1 is LNHDA and CDR2 is SQIVND (reference sequence). This CDR3 region has 16 residues. The chain's CDR3 is CASSIEGKDRFHEQYF. DNA of the CDR3: TGTGCCAGTAGTATAGAAGGGAAGGACAGGTTCCACGAGCAGTACTTC. The full variable domain, in which reference TRBV19 and TRBJ2-7 provide the parts outside the CDR3, is DGGITQSPKYLFRKEGQNVTLSCEQNLNHDAMYWYRQDPGQGLRLIYYSQIVNDFQKGDIAEGYSVSREKKESFPLTVTSAQKNPTAFYLCASSIEGKDRFHEQYFGPGTRLTVT.

J is TRBJ2-1 and V is TRBV11-3; maybe TRBD2 (5 bases). The length of the CDR3 is 13 residues. Trimming left V 2 bases short and J 6 bases short, with 8 bases between. Germline assignment: CDR1 SGHNT and CDR2 YENEEA. Written as DNA, the CDR3 is TGTGCCAGCAGCTTAACTAGTTCCAATGAGCAGTTCTTC. This encodes CASSLTSSNEQFF.

This clone was counted once. This chain joins TRBV7-2 and TRBJ2-6, with 7 bases fitting TRBD2. This CDR3 has 16 residues. Germline loops: CDR1 SGHTA, CDR2 FQGNSA. V shed 5 bases and J 4 bases; nucleotides not matched to a gene: 8. CDR3 bases: TGTGCCAGCAGCAATACGGGAGGCCCGGGGGCCAACGTCCTGACTTTC. Protein: CASSNTGGPGANVLTF. Supplemented by reference TRBV7-2 and TRBJ2-6, the full variable domain reads GAGVSQSPSNKVTEKGKDVELRCDPISGHTALYWYRQSLGQGLEFLIYFQGNSAPDKSGLPSDRFSAERTGGSVSTLTIQRTQQEDSAVYLCASSNTGGPGANVLTFGAGSRLTVL.

V gene TRBV7-9 combines with J gene TRBJ2-3; no clear D. The germline V and J ends were trimmed by 1 base and 6 bases, with 11 bases remaining between them. The germline V gene has CDR1 SEHNR and CDR2 FQNEAQ (reference sequence). The CDR3 runs to 14 residues. In DNA, the CDR3 is TGTGCCAGCAGCTTAGGGCGGCTCCCCGATACGCAGTATTTT. Amino acid sequence: CASSLGRLPDTQYF.

CDR3 in DNA: TGCGCCAGCAGCCCAGTTATAATTTCGAACACTGAAGCTTTCTTT. Its translation: CASSPVIISNTEAFF. V is TRBV4-1 and J is TRBJ1-1, with D unresolved. Trimming removed 4 bases at V and 1 base at J, with 13 bases between. This CDR3 region has 15 residues. The germline V gene encodes CDR1 MGHRA and CDR2 YSYEKL.

The chain has TRBV9 and TRBJ2-1; 13 nucleotides agree with TRBD2. The CDR3 contains 16 residues. J was trimmed by 8 bases and V by 2 bases; bases with no gene match: 7. The V gene's germline CDR1 is SGDLS and CDR2 YYNGEE. CDR3 nucleotide sequence: TGTGCCAGCAGCGTGGCCGGGACTAGCGGGATCTATGAGCAGTTCTTC. This sequence encodes CASSVAGTSGIYEQFF.

This chain uses TRBV5-1 with TRBJ2-3; D is undetermined. The germline V and J ends were trimmed by 3 bases and 0 bases, with 14 bases remaining between them. Per germline, CDR1 SGHRS and CDR2 YFSETQ. This CDR3 comprises 16 residues. The CDR3 region has the DNA TGCGCCAGCAGCTCGGCCATGGGCTTTAGCACAGATACGCAGTATTTT. Translation: CASSSAMGFSTDTQYF.

The chain couples TRBV18 to TRBJ2-1; 8 nucleotides agree with TRBD2. J was trimmed by 6 bases and V by 4 bases; bases with no gene match: 11. Per the germline V gene, CDR1 is KGHSH and CDR2 is LQKENI. The CDR3 spans 16 residues. The CDR3 region is CASSRTSGLRGNEQFF. The CDR3, as DNA: TGTGCCAGCTCACGCACTAGCGGACTCCGGGGCAATGAGCAGTTCTTC.

The rearrangement joins TRBV9 to TRBJ2-1; D may be TRBD2 (5 bases). The germline V gene has CDR1 SGDLS and CDR2 YYNGEE. The ends were cut back, 0 bases at V and 6 bases at J, with 19 bases in the middle. The CDR3 totals 17 residues. Written as DNA, the CDR3 is TGTGCCAGCAGCGTAGTAGGAGGACCTTTGGTGGCCAATGAGCAGTTCTTC. It specifies CASSVVGGPLVANEQFF.

The chain uses TRBV30 and TRBJ1-2; D not certain. The CDR3 runs 14 residues. Germline loops: CDR1 GTSNPN, CDR2 SVGIG (reference sequence). The ends were cut back, 0 bases at V and 3 bases at J, with 11 bases in the middle. The CDR3 region has the DNA TGTGCCTGGAGTGTATTCTTATCGGACTATGGCTACACCTTC. Translating it yields CAWSVFLSDYGYTF.

This clone was observed a handful of times. The gene calls are TRBV6-1 and TRBJ1-2; 7 bases agree with TRBD1. This CDR3 is built from 15 residues. Germline V gives CDR1 MNHNS, CDR2 SASEGT. J lost 4 bases, V lost 0 bases, and 5 bases had no gene match. DNA for the CDR3: TGTGCCAGCAGTGAAGCCGGACAGGTGGTCTATGGCTACACCTTC. Its translation is CASSEAGQVVYGYTF.

The CDR3 region is CASSSGQGAWEQYF. The DNA of the CDR3 is TGCGCCAGCAGCTCCGGACAGGGGGCGTGGGAGCAGTACTTC. The chain has TRBV5-1 and TRBJ2-7, with 11 bases matching TRBD1. This CDR3 contains 14 residues. The junction had 6 bases not matched to a gene; V was cut back by 3 bases and J by 7 bases. CDR1 is SGHRS, CDR2 YFSETQ, per germline.

The chain combines TRBV9 with TRBJ2-7; TRBD1 might be the D (5 bases). There are 15 residues in the CDR3. Germline CDR1 is SGDLS and CDR2 is YYNGEE. Trimming cost V 0 bases and J 2 bases, with 12 bases left between them. Here the CDR3 DNA reads TGTGCCAGCAGCGTAGAGGGCAGGGCTCCCTACGAGCAGTACTTC. Translating it yields CASSVEGRAPYEQYF.

V gene TRBV7-9 combines with J gene TRBJ2-2, with 8 bases lining up with TRBD1. Per germline, CDR1 SEHNR and CDR2 FQNEAQ (reference sequence). The trim removed 7 bases at V and 4 bases at J, leaving 8 bases unmatched. The CDR3 contains 15 residues. The CDR3 loop is CASTRLGQVTGELFF. The CDR3 DNA sequence: TGTGCCAGCACCCGGTTGGGACAGGTCACCGGGGAGCTGTTTTTT.

V gene TRBV6-5 combines with J gene TRBJ1-2; 7 nucleotides agree with TRBD1. There are 14 residues in the CDR3. The junction had 7 bases not matched to a gene; V was cut back by 6 bases and J by 3 bases. Looked up from germline, CDR1 is MNHEY and CDR2 is SVGAGI. The DNA for the CDR3 is TGTGCCAGCAGCGGGCGGGGACAGTACTATGGCTACACCTTC. It codes for CASSGRGQYYGYTF.